The clone carrying this T cell receptor (beta chain) was seen just once. Germline CDR1 is SQVTM and CDR2 is ANQGSEA. This CDR3 has 12 amino acids. V dropped 8 bases and J dropped 2; count of bases not matched to a gene: 6. This entry belongs to a study of CD8 T cells in Susac syndrome. Random hexamers served to reverse transcribe roughly 0.5 to 1 ug RNA. TCRdb used MiXCR to reprocess the immunoSEQ multiplex PCR reads, holding one entry per CDR3 protein. This table has 170,000 or so distinct CDR3 sequences, 85% to 95% appearing once. The TCR sequence derives from a human donor with multiple sclerosis. The specimen sequenced was CD8+ T cells from PBMCs. The rearrangement links TRBV29-1 to TRBJ2-7; 7 bases align to TRBD1. The CDR3 nucleotides are TGCAGCACCCAGACAGGGACCTACGAGCAGTACTTC. Its translation: CSTQTGTYEQYF.